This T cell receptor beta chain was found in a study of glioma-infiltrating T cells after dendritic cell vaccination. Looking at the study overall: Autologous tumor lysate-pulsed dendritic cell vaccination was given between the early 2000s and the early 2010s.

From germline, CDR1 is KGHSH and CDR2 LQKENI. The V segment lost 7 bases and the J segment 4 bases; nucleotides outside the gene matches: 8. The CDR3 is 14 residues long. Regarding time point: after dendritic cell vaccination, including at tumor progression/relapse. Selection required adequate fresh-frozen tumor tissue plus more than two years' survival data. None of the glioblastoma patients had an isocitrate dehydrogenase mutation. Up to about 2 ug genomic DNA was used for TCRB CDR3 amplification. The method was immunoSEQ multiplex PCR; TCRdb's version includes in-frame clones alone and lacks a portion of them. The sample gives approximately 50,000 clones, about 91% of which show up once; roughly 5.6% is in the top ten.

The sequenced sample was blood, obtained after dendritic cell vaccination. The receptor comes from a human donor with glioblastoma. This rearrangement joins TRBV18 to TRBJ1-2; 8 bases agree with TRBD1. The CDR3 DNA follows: TGTGCCAGCTGGGAAGGGACAGGCACCTATGGCTACACCTTC. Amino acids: CASWEGTGTYGYTF.